Below, one T cell receptor beta chain is given with its context. Its target is unknown. Profiling relied on immunoSEQ multiplex PCR, and the TCRdb table lists in-frame clones only, not all of them. The profile covers roughly 65,000 clones, with 91% appearing a single time and about 3% taken by the ten largest. Germline V gives CDR1 LGHNA, CDR2 YSLEER. The CDR3 contains 20 residues. The V segment lost 0 bases and the J segment 0 bases; nucleotides outside the gene matches: 12. This entry comes from a study of cytomegalovirus exposure and HLA in healthy donors. Whole-study findings and limits: Three of the chains that were CMV-associated were confirmed in vitro to be specific for CMV antigens. For most TCR sequences rarity was the rule, although some public TCRs occurred in many donors.

The sequenced sample consisted of PBMCs. This sequence was found in a man aged 18 to 30 in good health and CMV-seronegative. This chain joins TRBV4-3 and TRBJ2-1, with TRBD2 matching 9 bases. The CDR3 protein is CASSQEGTSWYFSSYNEQFF. In nucleotides, the CDR3 is TGCGCCAGCAGCCAAGAAGGGACTAGCTGGTACTTCAGCTCCTACAATGAGCAGTTCTTC.